In its sample, the clone carrying this TCR beta chain was seen many times. The antigen is not known. Primed by a sample-barcoded 5' primer and a J-beta primer mix, a second PCR proceeded for 7 to 11 cycles. From the 5' RACE reads, TCRdb called clonotypes with MiXCR, one entry per CDR3 protein. The sample has some 900,000 distinct CDR3 sequences, 25% to 30% seen once. The data were taken from a study of blood T cells in healthy people across ages. Whole-study results and caveats: Per million T cells, TCR beta diversity dropped roughly linearly as age increased. Investigators treated diversity estimates from one million T cells as underestimates.

The receptor comes from a woman older than 75 in good health. Sequencing was carried out using blood.

CDR3 region: CASRHLGQGASNEQFF. The DNA of the CDR3 is TGTGCCAGCAGACACCTTGGACAGGGGGCCTCCAATGAGCAGTTCTTC. The chain has TRBV11-2 and TRBJ2-1; TRBD1 aligns across 11 bases. The germline gives CDR1 SGHAT, CDR2 FQNNGV. This CDR3 comprises 16 residues. Germline trimming cut 6 bases from V and 6 bases from J; bases unmatched to any gene: 10.